This entry is about one TCR beta chain. What antigen it recognizes has not been identified. The sample holds no much larger clone one base away, and base qualities are not on file. This sample is part of a study of blood T cell repertoires in COVID-19 (dated by TCRdb to the early 2020s). About the study as a whole: Collaborator samples came from the United States, Italy and Spain and covered acute and convalescent phases of COVID-19. The prospective study material was composed of cDNA or gDNA derived from T cells, B-cell-depleted T cells, or PBMCs. Deeply sampled blood TCRbeta repertoires from subjects exposed to, actively infected with, or recovered from COVID-19 were included in the dataset. The repertoires were released in a freely available public database meant as a resource for research on the immune response to SARS-CoV-2. Samples came from the ongoing ImmuneRACE study (first 160 participants) plus 1,254 subjects from 6 global collaborators. Sample metadata almost always included a de-identified subject ID, COVID-19 status, age in years and sex. Where available, HLA class I and class II types were obtained from metadata supplied by the sample provider rather than from assay-based typing.

Each collaborating institution followed its own protocols to collect whole blood in K2EDTA tubes. For TCRbeta analysis, collaborators shipped samples in one of three forms: frozen whole blood, isolated PBMCs, or DNA extracted from either of those sample types. Points the paper makes about the study in general: Clinical and demographic metadata were provided uncurated, with the amount varying by source and participant.

TCRbeta CDR3 regions were amplified from genomic DNA by means of the immunoSEQ Assay, a bias-controlled multiplex PCR. The study's own analysis went as follows. Nucleated cell counts per sample were estimated from amplification of reference gene primers within the assay. To quantify the absolute abundance of each unique TCRbeta CDR3 rearrangement, sequence reads were collapsed and filtered. Productive Simpson clonality was computed per sample as the square root of Simpson's diversity index over productive rearrangements. TCRdb's version of the immuneACCESS table is confined to in-frame rearrangements and falls short of the full clone set. An unresolved V gene accounts for under half of the shortfall where checked; the remainder is of unknown origin. The V and J calls and clone size are taken from that table; D and trimming were inferred from the DNA. This sample lists 130,000 to 150,000 clones; 65% to 85% were detected once. Together, the top ten hold roughly 5.3% of the sample.

After removal of 3 bases from V and 3 bases from J, the junction retains 4 bases not matched to a gene. The germline V gene encodes CDR1 SGHDT and CDR2 YYEEEE. Spanning cysteine to phenylalanine, the CDR3 consists of 16 amino acids. Solely the CDR3 DNA is kept, with 48 bases framed from the first base. The sequence derives from a woman aged 50 to 60 with acute or convalescent COVID-19. Sequences were obtained from peripheral blood. The chain joins TRBV5-6 to TRBJ2-4; 12 middle bases align to TRBD2. CDR3 region: CASSYTSGGIKNIQYF. The nucleotides are TGTGCCAGCAGCTATACTAGCGGGGGGATCAAAAACATTCAGTACTTC.